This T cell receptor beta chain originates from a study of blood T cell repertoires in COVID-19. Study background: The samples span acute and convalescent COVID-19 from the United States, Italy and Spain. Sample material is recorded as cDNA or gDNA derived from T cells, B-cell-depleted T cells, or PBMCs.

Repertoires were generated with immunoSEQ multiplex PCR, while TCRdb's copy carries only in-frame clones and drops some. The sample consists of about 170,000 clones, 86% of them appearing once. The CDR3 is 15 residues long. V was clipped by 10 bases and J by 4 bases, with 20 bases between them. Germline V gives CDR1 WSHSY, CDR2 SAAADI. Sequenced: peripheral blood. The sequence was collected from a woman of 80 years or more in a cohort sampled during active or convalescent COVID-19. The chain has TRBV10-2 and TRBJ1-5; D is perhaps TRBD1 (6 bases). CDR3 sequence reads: CATREPGARNQPQHF. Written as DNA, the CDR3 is TGCGCCACCAGGGAGCCAGGGGCAAGAAATCAGCCCCAGCATTTT.